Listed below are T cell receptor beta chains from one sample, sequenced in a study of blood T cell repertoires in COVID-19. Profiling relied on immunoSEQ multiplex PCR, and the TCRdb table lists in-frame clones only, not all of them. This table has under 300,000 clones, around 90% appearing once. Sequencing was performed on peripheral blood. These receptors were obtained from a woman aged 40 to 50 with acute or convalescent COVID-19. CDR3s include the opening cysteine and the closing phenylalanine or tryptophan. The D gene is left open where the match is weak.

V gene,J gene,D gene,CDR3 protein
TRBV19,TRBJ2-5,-,CASSMGRQETQYF
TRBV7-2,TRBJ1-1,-,CASSFGWATSMNTEAFF
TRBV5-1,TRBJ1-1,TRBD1,CASSSTGGLNTEAFF
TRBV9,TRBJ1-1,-,CASSPHGGGALSTEAFF
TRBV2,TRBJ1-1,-,CASTLSTGSTEAFF
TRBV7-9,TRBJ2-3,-,CASSALLIGGHRDTQYF
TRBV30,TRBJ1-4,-,CAWAEGSTNEKLFF
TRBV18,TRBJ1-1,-,CASSPGGSSTEAFF
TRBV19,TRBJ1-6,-,CASRLKASSPLHF
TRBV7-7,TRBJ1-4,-,CASSLGSGTNEKLFF
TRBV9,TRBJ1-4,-,CASSVGSGTNEKLFF
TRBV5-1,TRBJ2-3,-,CASSLAGTPPSTDTQYF
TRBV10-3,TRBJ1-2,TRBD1,CAISRETGETF
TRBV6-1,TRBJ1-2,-,CASSEDPLSGYTF
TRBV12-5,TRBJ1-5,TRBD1,CASGPQGALHNQPQHF
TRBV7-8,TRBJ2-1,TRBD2,CASSNDPSGRYNEQFF
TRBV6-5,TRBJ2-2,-,CASKVTGHTGELFF
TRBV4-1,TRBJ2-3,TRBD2,CASSQVKRGGHTDTQYF
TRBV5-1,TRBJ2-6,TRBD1,CASSMWTGYSLEKLNSGANVLTF
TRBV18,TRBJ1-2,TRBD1,CASATGGDYGYTF
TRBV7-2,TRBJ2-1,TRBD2,CASSLASGGAVVVYEQFF
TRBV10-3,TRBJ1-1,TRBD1,CAKRTGPIAEAFF
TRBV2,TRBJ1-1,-,CASSEFGAGLNTEAFF
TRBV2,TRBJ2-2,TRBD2,CASRGTSGGPRELFF
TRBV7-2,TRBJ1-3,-,CASSSTASSGNTIYF
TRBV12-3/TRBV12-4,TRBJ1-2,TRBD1,CASSHRGGYTF
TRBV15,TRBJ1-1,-,CATSRDQGLNTEAFF
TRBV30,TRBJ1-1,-,CAWTKGRLNTEAFF
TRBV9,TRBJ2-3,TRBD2,CASSVPLSGGAFQDTQYF
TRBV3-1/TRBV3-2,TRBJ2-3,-,CASSQARDFLTDTQYF
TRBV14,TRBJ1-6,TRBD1,CASSLQGPPLHF
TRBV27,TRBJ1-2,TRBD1,CASRTGGPGFHYGYTF
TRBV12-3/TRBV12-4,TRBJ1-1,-,CASSLGEVTEAFF
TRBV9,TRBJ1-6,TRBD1,CASSVIDRGSSPLHF
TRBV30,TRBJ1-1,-,CAWSWQAPNTEAFF
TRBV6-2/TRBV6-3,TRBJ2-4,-,CASSYSAENIQYF
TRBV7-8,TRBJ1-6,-,CASSPHIEGYNSPLHF
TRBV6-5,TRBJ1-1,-,CASSTTWGDTEAFF
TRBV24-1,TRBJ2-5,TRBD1,CATGAPTGTGETQYF
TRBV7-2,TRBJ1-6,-,CASSFLRENSPLHF
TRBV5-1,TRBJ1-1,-,CASSLAGGEATEAFF
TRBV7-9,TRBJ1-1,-,CASSIGGPIEAFF
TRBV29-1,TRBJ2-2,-,CSVEWLASGTGELFF
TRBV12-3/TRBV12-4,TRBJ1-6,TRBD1,CAGGDSLNSPLHF
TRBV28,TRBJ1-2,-,CASRTWWRRNANYGYTF
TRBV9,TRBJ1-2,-,CASSVDHETVNYGYTF